A single sample gave rise to the 11 T cell receptor beta chains below, sequenced in a study of T cell responses to AZD1222 COVID-19 vaccine. Only in-frame clones appear in the TCRdb table, and some are missing; sequencing was by immunoSEQ multiplex PCR. The table includes about 120,000 clones, around 90% detected once. Sample: peripheral blood, taken 28 days after the second dose of the MenACWY control vaccine. These receptor sequences come from an adult who received the MenACWY meningococcal vaccine as a control.

The chain carries TRBV18 and TRBJ1-1; D unclear. In germline, CDR1 is KGHSH, CDR2 LQKENI. This CDR3 is built from 14 residues. The V end lost 2 bases, the J end lost 2 bases, and 9 bases lay between the germline ends. The CDR3, as DNA: TGTGCCAGCTCACCATATGGCAGAAACACTGAAGCTTTCTTT. Its protein is CASSPYGRNTEAFF.

This clone was recorded a few times. The chain couples TRBV9 to TRBJ2-3; 7 nucleotides line up with TRBD2. The germline V gene has CDR1 SGDLS and CDR2 YYNGEE. The CDR3 spans 16 residues. The V segment lost 0 bases and the J segment 0 bases; nucleotides outside the gene matches: 4. The DNA for the CDR3 is TGTGCCAGCAGCGTAGTGAGCGGGGTAAGCACAGATACGCAGTATTTT. It translates to CASSVVSGVSTDTQYF.

The chain is built from TRBV3-1 (or the pseudogene TRBV3-2) and TRBJ2-5, with 8 bases identical to TRBD1. The trim removed 5 bases at V and 6 bases at J, leaving 5 bases unmatched. The CDR3 contains 13 residues. Germline V gene sequence: CDR1 LGHDT, CDR2 YNNKEL (reference sequence). DNA for the CDR3: TGTGCCAGCAGCTCCGACAGGGGACAGACCCAGTACTTC. Translating it yields CASSSDRGQTQYF.

The chain recombines TRBV6-5 with TRBJ2-1, with D perhaps matching TRBD1 or TRBD2 (5 bases each). V lost 8 bases and J lost 3, with 11 bases in between. The CDR3 has 13 amino acids. Looked up from germline, CDR1 is MNHEY and CDR2 is SVGAGI. The CDR3 nucleotides are TGTGCCAGCCGTCTTGGGGGCTACAATGAGCAGTTCTTC. Translating gives CASRLGGYNEQFF.

The rearrangement uses TRBV6-5 and TRBJ1-1; possible D gene TRBD1, 5 bases. V gave up 0 bases and J gave up 4 bases, with 15 bases separating them. The CDR3 length is 16 residues. Germline V lookup: CDR1 MNHEY, CDR2 SVGAGI. The DNA of the CDR3 is TGTGCCAGCAGTTACTCGGCGGGGGGACCCACCACTGAAGCTTTCTTT. Its protein product is CASSYSAGGPTTEAFF.

The chain is built from TRBV9 and TRBJ2-2, with a tentative D call TRBD1 (6 bases). Germline CDR1 and CDR2: SGDLS and YYNGEE. Trimming took off 0 bases at V and 3 bases at J, with 9 bases between the two ends. The CDR3 is 15 residues long. The CDR3 sequence: CASSVVGAHTGELFF. The CDR3 DNA reads as TGTGCCAGCAGCGTAGTGGGGGCTCACACCGGGGAGCTGTTTTTT. The variable domain in full, completed from reference TRBV9 and TRBJ2-2, reads DSGVTQTPKHLITATGQRVTLRCSPRSGDLSVYWYQQSLDQGLQFLIQYYNGEERAKGNILERFSAQQFPDLHSELNLSSLELGDSALYFCASSVVGAHTGELFFGEGSRLTVL.

In DNA, the CDR3 is TGCAGCGTTGAAGGGGGCAAATATAGCAATCAGCCCCAGCATTTT. Protein sequence: CSVEGGKYSNQPQHF. The chain joins TRBV29-1 to TRBJ1-5; D might be TRBD1 (5 bases). The CDR3 extends over 15 amino acids. The germline CDR1 and CDR2 sequences are SQVTM and ANQGSEA. Trimming pared 1 base from V and 0 bases from J, leaving 10 bases between.

CDR3 loop: CASSLVSGGKGNEQYF. The CDR3 DNA is TGCGCCAGCAGCTTGGTTTCAGGGGGAAAGGGCAACGAGCAGTACTTC. The chain couples TRBV5-1 to TRBJ2-7; 7 bases are a match to TRBD1. V gave up 0 bases and J gave up 5 bases; unmatched junction bases: 11. The CDR3 extends over 16 amino acids. Germline CDR1 is SGHRS and CDR2 is YFSETQ.

The sample holds one count of this clone. The rearrangement links TRBV15 to TRBJ2-1, with TRBD2 matching 13 bases. This CDR3 comprises 19 residues. The V gene's germline CDR1 is LNHNV and CDR2 YYDKDF (reference sequence). Trimming cost V 1 base and J 1 base; bases outside gene matches: 7. CDR3 nucleotide sequence: TGTGCCACCAGCAGAGTCGGACTAGCGGGGGCCGGGTCCTACAATGAGCAGTTCTTC. As protein: CATSRVGLAGAGSYNEQFF.

The V and J genes are TRBV19 and TRBJ1-5; 9 bases are shared with TRBD1. CDR1 is LNHDA, CDR2 SQIVND, per germline (reference sequence). This CDR3 spans 13 amino acids. The V and J ends lost 7 bases and 6 bases, in that order; junction bases with no gene match: 4. The CDR3 here is CASTRTGVQPQHF. CDR3 DNA: TGTGCCAGTACCCGGACAGGGGTTCAGCCCCAGCATTTT.

The gene calls are TRBV19 and TRBJ2-1, with 11 nucleotides matching TRBD2. The CDR3 length is 17 residues. From germline, CDR1 is LNHDA and CDR2 SQIVND (reference sequence). Losses at the gene ends were 3 bases for V and 5 bases for J; bases not matched to a gene: 9. CDR3 coding DNA: TGTGCCAGTAGTATTCCCATAACTAGCGGGAGAAACAATGAGCAGTTCTTC. This codes for CASSIPITSGRNNEQFF.